The 32 T cell receptor beta chains listed next were all sequenced from one sample in a study of identical twins. TCRdb reprocessed the 5' RACE reads via MiXCR and lists one record per CDR3 protein. The data show about 200,000 distinct CDR3 sequences, approximately 10% seen once. Material: memory T cells sorted from blood. These receptors were collected from a man aged 50-59 years in good health.

The table lists this clonotype with a few counts. The chain recombines TRBV28 with TRBJ2-1; D is undetermined. The CDR3 contains 13 residues. Germline CDR1 and CDR2: MDHEN and SYDVKM. V lost 1 base and J 8 bases, leaving 9 bases between the germline ends. DNA for the CDR3: TGTGCCAGCAGTTTATCCGGCCTTTATGAGCAGTTCTTC. It encodes CASSLSGLYEQFF.

This clonotype turned up a few times. This chain links TRBV24-1 with TRBJ2-3, with a possible D match to TRBD2 (5 bases). The CDR3 is 12 residues long. Trimming removed 4 bases from V and 5 bases from J, with 6 bases in between. Germline CDR1 KGHDR, CDR2 SFDVKD. The CDR3 DNA is TGTGCCACCAGTGAAAGCGGAGATACGCAGTATTTT. Translated, it gives CATSESGDTQYF.

This clonotype was seen a handful of times. The J gene is TRBJ1-2, the V gene TRBV5-1; D gene unclear. From germline, CDR1 is SGHRS and CDR2 YFSETQ. CDR3 length equals 15 residues. V was pared by 0 bases and J by 5 bases, with 14 bases between. The CDR3 loop reads CASSLDGLDTYGYTF. CDR3 DNA: TGCGCCAGCAGCTTGGACGGACTCGACACTTATGGCTACACCTTC.

This clonotype was found a few times. The chain uses TRBV3-1 and TRBJ1-1; TRBD1 is a possible D gene (5 bases). V dropped 4 bases and J dropped 1 base, with 10 bases sitting between them. Germline V CDR1 and CDR2: LGHDT, YNNKEL (reference sequence). There are 14 residues in the CDR3. CDR3 region: CASSRWGTNTEAFF. DNA for the CDR3: TGTGCCAGCAGCCGGTGGGGGACGAACACTGAAGCTTTCTTT.

The rearrangement links TRBV20-1 to TRBJ1-2; 9 bases are shared with TRBD1. This CDR3 is built from 14 residues. CDR1 is DFQATT, CDR2 SNEGSKA, per germline (reference sequence). J lost 2 bases, V lost 3 bases, and 4 bases had no gene match. The CDR3 spells CSARGTGFNYGYTF. The CDR3 DNA sequence: TGCAGTGCTAGGGGGACAGGGTTCAACTATGGCTACACCTTC.

This clonotype appeared a few times. V and J are TRBV7-2 and TRBJ2-3; 8 positions agree with TRBD1. CDR3 length equals 14 residues. Germline lookup yields CDR1 SGHTA and CDR2 FQGNSA. J was trimmed by 10 bases and V by 1 base; bases with no gene match: 7. CDR3 in amino acids: CASSLGTGGTPQYF. The CDR3, as DNA: TGTGCCAGCAGCTTAGGTACAGGGGGGACCCCGCAGTATTTT. The full variable domain, rest sourced from reference TRBV7-2 and TRBJ2-3, is GAGVSQSPSNKVTEKGKDVELRCDPISGHTALYWYRQSLGQGLEFLIYFQGNSAPDKSGLPSDRFSAERTGGSVSTLTIQRTQQEDSAVYLCASSLGTGGTPQYFGPGTRLTVL.

V and J are TRBV4-3 and TRBJ1-2; TRBD1 matches at 7 bases. The CDR3 extends over 15 amino acids. Germline V gene sequence: CDR1 LGHNA, CDR2 YSLEER. V dropped 3 bases and J dropped 0; count of bases not matched to a gene: 4. The DNA of the CDR3 is TGCGCCAGCAGCCAGGACAGGTTTACTAACTATGGCTACACCTTC. It specifies CASSQDRFTNYGYTF.

The rearrangement uses TRBV20-1 and TRBJ2-1; 13 bases align to TRBD2. V dropped 6 bases and J dropped 9; count of bases not matched to a gene: 8. The CDR3 contains 14 residues. CDR1 and CDR2 (germline): DFQATT, SNEGSKA (reference sequence). CDR3 loop: CSAVLAGGRREQFF. The CDR3 DNA reads TGCAGTGCAGTACTAGCGGGGGGGCGGCGTGAGCAGTTCTTC.

This clonotype came up many times. The chain is built from TRBV14 and TRBJ2-5; 7 bases are shared with TRBD2. From germline, CDR1 is SGHDN and CDR2 FVKESK. CDR3 length: 17 residues. V was clipped by 3 bases and J by 2 bases; unmatched bases: 12. The CDR3 reads CASSHPSTLASQETQYF. CDR3 DNA: TGTGCCAGCAGCCATCCCTCCACACTAGCGAGTCAAGAGACCCAGTACTTC.

The table lists this clonotype with many counts. This rearrangement joins TRBV4-3 to TRBJ1-3; 9 nucleotides agree with TRBD1. Looked up from germline, CDR1 is LGHNA and CDR2 is YSLEER. This CDR3 region has 17 residues. Losses at the gene ends were 0 bases for V and 1 base for J; bases not matched to a gene: 4. Here the CDR3 DNA reads TGCGCCAGCAGCCAAGACGGGACAGGGCGTTCTGGAAACACCATATATTTT. Encoded protein: CASSQDGTGRSGNTIYF.

This clonotype was seen repeatedly, ten times or more. This chain uses TRBV6-2 or TRBV6-3 with TRBJ1-1, with a possible D match to TRBD1 (6 bases). The CDR3 is 15 residues long. The germline gives CDR1 MNHEY, CDR2 SVGEGT. Trimming left V 6 bases short and J 1 base short, with 15 bases between. The CDR3 DNA reads TGTGCCAGCAGCCGCCATACGACAGGGAACACTGAAGCTTTCTTT. Protein product: CASSRHTTGNTEAFF.

This clonotype was counted many times. The rearrangement uses TRBV29-1 and TRBJ1-1; the D gene is possibly TRBD1 (5 bases). Germline CDR1 and CDR2: SQVTM and ANQGSEA. This CDR3 spans 12 amino acids. Trimming shortened V by 4 bases and J by 4 bases, and 10 bases separated the two germline ends. The CDR3 loop reads CSVAGVGTEAFF. The CDR3 region has the DNA TGCAGCGTTGCGGGGGTGGGCACTGAAGCTTTCTTT.

This clonotype has only a few counts. The chain uses TRBV14 and TRBJ2-1, with D possibly being TRBD2 (7 bases). Per the germline V gene, CDR1 is SGHDN and CDR2 is FVKESK. V gave up 1 base and J gave up 7 bases, with 14 bases separating them. The CDR3 has 15 residues. CDR3 DNA sequence: TGTGCCAGCAGCCAAGTAGGGGGGGCAGGTAATGAGCAGTTCTTC. As protein: CASSQVGGAGNEQFF.

This clonotype was observed at least ten times. The V and J genes are TRBV27 and TRBJ2-7, with TRBD1 identical over 9 bases. Trimming removed 5 bases from V and 4 bases from J; junction bases left unmatched: 9. The V gene's germline CDR1 is MNHEY and CDR2 SMNVEV (reference sequence). CDR3 size: 15 residues. CDR3 loop: CASSPRTGVVYEQYF. The CDR3 DNA is TGTGCCAGCAGTCCGCGGACAGGGGTAGTTTACGAGCAGTACTTC.

V is TRBV6-1 and J is TRBJ2-7, with D possibly being TRBD2 (6 bases). This CDR3 contains 15 residues. Germline V gene data show CDR1 as MNHNS and CDR2 as SASEGT. Trimming removed 3 bases at V and 1 base at J, with 13 bases between. CDR3 region: CASSEAGRTSYEQYF. CDR3 bases: TGTGCCAGCAGTGAGGCGGGACGCACTTCCTACGAGCAGTACTTC.

The chain uses TRBV5-1 and TRBJ1-2; 8 positions match TRBD1. V shed 3 bases and J 3 bases; nucleotides not matched to a gene: 10. Germline V CDR1 and CDR2: SGHRS, YFSETQ. This CDR3 comprises 16 residues. The CDR3: CASSSNIGQGHYGYTF. The CDR3 nucleotides are TGCGCCAGCAGCTCGAACATCGGACAGGGACACTATGGCTACACCTTC.

J is TRBJ2-1 and V is TRBV5-1; D possibly matches TRBD1 or TRBD2 (5 bases each). V lost 7 bases and J 6 bases, leaving 17 bases between the germline ends. This CDR3 is 14 amino acids long. The germline V gene has CDR1 SGHRS and CDR2 YFSETQ. CDR3 loop: CASGGGGLFNEQFF. In DNA form, the CDR3 reads TGCGCCAGCGGTGGTGGGGGATTGTTCAATGAGCAGTTCTTC.

This clonotype was found many times. This chain joins TRBV12-3 or TRBV12-4 and TRBJ2-3; no definite D call. The CDR3 spans 11 residues. The V end lost 5 bases, the J end lost 6 bases, and 6 bases lay between the germline ends. CDR3 bases: TGTGCCAGCAGTGCGGCGGATACGCAGTATTTT. Protein product: CASSAADTQYF.

The genes are TRBV6-1 and TRBJ2-3, with a tentative D call TRBD1 (6 bases). Trimming took off 8 bases at V and 0 bases at J, with 9 bases between the two ends. The germline V gene encodes CDR1 MNHNS and CDR2 SASEGT. The CDR3 has 13 residues. The CDR3 region is CASRDTSTDTQYF. The CDR3 DNA sequence: TGTGCCAGCCGGGACACAAGCACAGATACGCAGTATTTT.

This clonotype was counted many times. The chain employs TRBV18 and TRBJ2-3; weak D call: TRBD1 (6 bases). CDR1 is KGHSH, CDR2 LQKENI, per germline. The CDR3 consists of 14 residues. V gave up 3 bases and J gave up 1 base, with 8 bases separating them. The CDR3 DNA sequence: TGTGCCAGCTCACCTAGGACAGGCACAGATACGCAGTATTTT. Protein sequence: CASSPRTGTDTQYF.

There are a few counts of this clonotype. The chain recombines TRBV5-5 with TRBJ2-1; 9 bases match TRBD1. The CDR3 runs 15 residues. Trimming at V came to 5 bases and at J to 6 bases, leaving 9 bases not matched to a gene. Germline CDR1 reads SGHKS; CDR2 reads YYEKEE (reference sequence). In DNA form, the CDR3 reads TGTGCCAGCAGTTTCACAGGGGGCTTCGGCAATGAGCAGTTCTTC. It specifies CASSFTGGFGNEQFF. Together with reference TRBV5-5 and TRBJ2-1, the CDR3 gives the full variable domain: DAGVTQSPTHLIKTRGQQVTLRCSPISGHKSVSWYQQVLGQGPQFIFQYYEKEERGRGNFPDRFSARQFPNYSSELNVNALLLGDSALYLCASSFTGGFGNEQFFGPGTRLTVL.

This clonotype showed up just a few times. This sequence joins TRBV20-1 and TRBJ1-6; D possibly corresponds to TRBD1 (6 bases). V lost 6 bases, J lost 7 bases, and 10 bases lay in between. This CDR3 region has 12 residues. Per germline, CDR1 DFQATT and CDR2 SNEGSKA (reference sequence). CDR3 in DNA: TGCAGTGCCGGGGACAACAATTCACCCCTCCACTTT. It codes for CSAGDNNSPLHF.

This chain connects TRBV20-1 to TRBJ2-7; 11 bases line up with TRBD2. The ends lost 0 bases at V and 3 bases at J; junction bases unmatched: 1. The germline V gene encodes CDR1 DFQATT and CDR2 SNEGSKA (reference sequence). This CDR3 comprises 14 residues. The chain's CDR3 is CSARDSGRGYEQYF. Here the CDR3 DNA reads TGCAGTGCTAGAGATAGCGGGAGGGGCTACGAGCAGTACTTC.

This clonotype was seen only a few times. This chain joins TRBV2 and TRBJ2-3; the D is unclear. The CDR3 spans 11 residues. V was shortened by 7 bases and J by 4 bases, with 6 bases between the two germline ends. The V gene's germline CDR1 is SNHLY and CDR2 FYNNEI. CDR3 sequence reads: CASKEADTQYF. The DNA of the CDR3 is TGTGCCAGCAAGGAAGCAGATACGCAGTATTTT.

The V gene is TRBV20-1, the J gene TRBJ2-7, with 14 bases identical to TRBD2. CDR3 size: 17 residues. The germline V gene encodes CDR1 DFQATT and CDR2 SNEGSKA (reference sequence). V was pared by 0 bases and J by 2 bases, with 6 bases of the junction left unmatched. For the CDR3, the DNA is TGCAGTGCTAGAGAATACGGGGGACTAGCGGGAGCCTACGAGCAGTACTTC. Translating it yields CSAREYGGLAGAYEQYF.

The chain is built from TRBV28 and TRBJ1-2; 8 bases match TRBD1. Germline values: CDR1 MDHEN, CDR2 SYDVKM. After removal of 6 bases from V and 1 base from J, the junction contained 13 bases not matched to a gene. The CDR3 has 17 residues. In nucleotides, the CDR3 is TGTGCCAGCAGGTCCCCGGGACAGGAAGACATTAACTATGGCTACACCTTC. Amino acids: CASRSPGQEDINYGYTF.

This chain connects TRBV10-3 to TRBJ2-1, with 9 bases fitting TRBD1. Trimming took 2 bases from V and 9 from J; bases not matched to a gene: 8. The CDR3 is made up of 15 amino acids. Germline-derived CDR1 and CDR2 are ENHRY and SYGVKD. CDR3 nucleotides: TGTGCCATCAGTGAGACCCAGGACAGGGGATTTGAGCAGTTCTTC. The encoded protein is CAISETQDRGFEQFF.

The chain links TRBV28 to TRBJ1-4, with D possibly being TRBD1 (5 bases). Germline V gene sequence: CDR1 MDHEN, CDR2 SYDVKM. This CDR3 spans 18 amino acids. Deletions cut 5 bases from V and 10 bases from J, with 29 bases between. CDR3 nucleotide sequence: TGTGCCAGCAGTCTGGGGCCATCGTTTAGAGGGGTTGTTGGAAAACTGTTTTTT. Translating it yields CASSLGPSFRGVVGKLFF.

This clonotype was counted ten times or more. This chain joins TRBV21-1 and TRBJ2-7; TRBD1 reflects the table's D call only, with no check against the DNA. TRBV21-1 corresponds to a pseudogene. CDR3 length: 11 residues. CDR3 residues: CASRDTLGQYF. Written as DNA, the CDR3 is TGTGCCAGCAGGGACACCCTAGGGCAGTACTTC.

In its sample, this clonotype was seen many times. V and J are TRBV9 and TRBJ1-3; D is uncertain. Germline CDR1 reads SGDLS; CDR2 reads YYNGEE. The CDR3 is 13 residues long. V was clipped by 4 bases and J by 8 bases, with 13 bases between them. CDR3 coding DNA: TGTGCCAGCAGCCCGTCGATTTGGGACACCATATATTTT. Translated, it gives CASSPSIWDTIYF.

This clonotype came up many times. The chain joins TRBV29-1 to TRBJ2-1; perhaps TRBD2 as D (7 bases). The CDR3 loop spans 18 amino acids. Germline V CDR1 and CDR2: SQVTM, ANQGSEA. Trimming took 1 base from V and 2 from J, leaving 21 bases between them. The CDR3 nucleotides are TGCAGCGTTGAAGGGGCATCGGTGGCGGGGGCCACCTACAATGAGCAGTTCTTC. It codes for CSVEGASVAGATYNEQFF.

The table lists this clonotype with a few counts. This chain uses TRBV20-1 with TRBJ2-4, with a weak D call TRBD2 (6 bases). The CDR3 length is 15 residues. The V gene lost 7 bases and the J gene lost 0 bases, with 16 bases spanning the gap. CDR1 is DFQATT and CDR2 is SNEGSKA in the germline V gene (reference sequence). CDR3 region: CSVGVGLIAKNIQYF. The CDR3 DNA is TGCAGTGTGGGGGTAGGACTAATAGCCAAAAACATTCAGTACTTC.